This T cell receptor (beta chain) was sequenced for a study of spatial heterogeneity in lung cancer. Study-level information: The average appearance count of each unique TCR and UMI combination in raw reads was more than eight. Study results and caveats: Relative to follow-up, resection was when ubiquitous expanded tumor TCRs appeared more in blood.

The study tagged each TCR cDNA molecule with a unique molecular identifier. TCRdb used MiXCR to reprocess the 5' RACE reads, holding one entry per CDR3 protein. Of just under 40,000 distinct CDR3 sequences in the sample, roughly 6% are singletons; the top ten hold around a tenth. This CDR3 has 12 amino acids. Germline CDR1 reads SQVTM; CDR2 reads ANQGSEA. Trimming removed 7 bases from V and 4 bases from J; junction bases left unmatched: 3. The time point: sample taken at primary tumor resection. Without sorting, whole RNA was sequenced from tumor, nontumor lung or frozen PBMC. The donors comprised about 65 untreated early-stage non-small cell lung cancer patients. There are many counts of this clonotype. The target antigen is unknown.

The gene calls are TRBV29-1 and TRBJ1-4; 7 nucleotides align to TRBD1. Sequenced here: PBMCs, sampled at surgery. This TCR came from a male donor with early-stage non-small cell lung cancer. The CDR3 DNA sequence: TGCAGCGCGGGGGACAGTAATGAAAAACTGTTTTTT. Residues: CSAGDSNEKLFF.